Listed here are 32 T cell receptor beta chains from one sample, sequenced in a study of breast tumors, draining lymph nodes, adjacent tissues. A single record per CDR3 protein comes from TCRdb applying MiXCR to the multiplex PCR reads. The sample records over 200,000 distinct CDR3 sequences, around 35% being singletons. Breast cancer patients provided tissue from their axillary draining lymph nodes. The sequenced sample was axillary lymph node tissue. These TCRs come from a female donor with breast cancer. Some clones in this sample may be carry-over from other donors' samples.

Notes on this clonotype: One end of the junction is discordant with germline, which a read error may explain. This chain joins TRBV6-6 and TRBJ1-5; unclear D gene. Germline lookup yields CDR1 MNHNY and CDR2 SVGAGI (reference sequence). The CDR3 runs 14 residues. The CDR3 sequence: CVSSYSGVGQPQHF. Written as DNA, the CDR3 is TGTGTCAGCAGTTATAGCGGGGTAGGTCAGCCCCAGCATTTT.

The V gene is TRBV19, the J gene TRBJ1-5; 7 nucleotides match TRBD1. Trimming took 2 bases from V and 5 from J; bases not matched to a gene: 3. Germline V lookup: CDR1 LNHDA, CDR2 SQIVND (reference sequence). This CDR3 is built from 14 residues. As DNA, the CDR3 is TGTGCCAGTAGTATAAAGGGGGCGGATCAGCCCCAGCATTTT. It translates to CASSIKGADQPQHF.

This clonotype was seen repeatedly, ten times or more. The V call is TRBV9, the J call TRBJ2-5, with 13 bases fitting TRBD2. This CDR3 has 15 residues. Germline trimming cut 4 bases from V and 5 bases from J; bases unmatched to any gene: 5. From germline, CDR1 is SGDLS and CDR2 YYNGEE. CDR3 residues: CASSPQTSGGETQYF. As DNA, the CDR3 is TGTGCCAGCAGCCCCCAGACTAGCGGGGGGGAGACCCAGTACTTC.

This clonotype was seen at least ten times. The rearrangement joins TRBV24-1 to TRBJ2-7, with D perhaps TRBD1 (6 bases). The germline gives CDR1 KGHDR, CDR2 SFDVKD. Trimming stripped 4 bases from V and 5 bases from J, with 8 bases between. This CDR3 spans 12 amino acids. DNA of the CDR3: TGTGCCACCAGTGAACAGGGAGACGAGCAGTACTTC. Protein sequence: CATSEQGDEQYF.

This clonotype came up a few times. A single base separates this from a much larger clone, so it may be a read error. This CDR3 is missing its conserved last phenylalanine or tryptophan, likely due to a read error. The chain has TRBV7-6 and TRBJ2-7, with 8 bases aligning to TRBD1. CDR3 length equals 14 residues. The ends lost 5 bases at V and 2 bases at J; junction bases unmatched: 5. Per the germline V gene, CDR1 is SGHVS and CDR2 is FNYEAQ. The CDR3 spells CASSRTDRAYEQYL. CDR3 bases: TGTGCCAGCAGCCGGACGGACAGGGCCTACGAGCAGTACCTC.

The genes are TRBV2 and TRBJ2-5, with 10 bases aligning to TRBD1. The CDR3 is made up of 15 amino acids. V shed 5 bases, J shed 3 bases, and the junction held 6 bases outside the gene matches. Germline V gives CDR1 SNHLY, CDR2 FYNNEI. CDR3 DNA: TGTGCCAGCAGTCCCGGCGGGACAGGGGAAGAGACCCAGTACTTC. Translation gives CASSPGGTGEETQYF.

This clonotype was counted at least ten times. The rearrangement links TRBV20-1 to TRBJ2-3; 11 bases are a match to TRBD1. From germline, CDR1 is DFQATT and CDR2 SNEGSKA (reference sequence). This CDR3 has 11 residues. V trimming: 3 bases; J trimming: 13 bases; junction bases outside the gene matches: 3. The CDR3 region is CSARDRGQKYF. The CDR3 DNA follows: TGCAGTGCTAGGGACAGGGGGCAAAAGTATTTT.

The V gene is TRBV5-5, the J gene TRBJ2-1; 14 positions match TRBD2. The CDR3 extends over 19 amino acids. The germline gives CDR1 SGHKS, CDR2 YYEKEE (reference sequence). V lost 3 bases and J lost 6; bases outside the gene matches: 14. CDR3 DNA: TGTGCCAGCAGCTACGAAACTAGACCCGGGACTAGCGGGAGCAATGAGCAGTTCTTC. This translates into CASSYETRPGTSGSNEQFF.

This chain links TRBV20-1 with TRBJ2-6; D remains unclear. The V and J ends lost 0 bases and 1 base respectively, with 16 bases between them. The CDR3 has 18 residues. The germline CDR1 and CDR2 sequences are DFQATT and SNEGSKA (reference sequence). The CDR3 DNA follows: TGCAGTGCTAGAGATCCGGCGGCATACCGTTCTGGGGCCAACGTCCTGACTTTC. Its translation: CSARDPAAYRSGANVLTF.

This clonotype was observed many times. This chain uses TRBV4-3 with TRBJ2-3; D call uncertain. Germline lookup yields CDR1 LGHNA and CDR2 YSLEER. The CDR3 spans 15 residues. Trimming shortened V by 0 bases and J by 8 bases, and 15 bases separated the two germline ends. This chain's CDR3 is CASSQDQSVGGTQYF. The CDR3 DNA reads TGCGCCAGCAGCCAAGATCAGTCCGTCGGTGGTACGCAGTATTTT.

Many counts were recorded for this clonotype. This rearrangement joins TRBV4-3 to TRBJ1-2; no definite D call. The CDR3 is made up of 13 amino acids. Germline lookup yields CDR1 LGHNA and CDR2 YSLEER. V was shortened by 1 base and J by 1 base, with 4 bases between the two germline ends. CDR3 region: CASSQGNNYGYTF. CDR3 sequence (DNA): TGCGCCAGCAGCCAAGGCAATAACTATGGCTACACCTTC.

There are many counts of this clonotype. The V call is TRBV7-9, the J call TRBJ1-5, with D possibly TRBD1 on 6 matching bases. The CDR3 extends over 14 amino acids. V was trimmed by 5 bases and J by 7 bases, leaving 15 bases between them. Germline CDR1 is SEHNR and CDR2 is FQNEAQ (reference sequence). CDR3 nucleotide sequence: TGTGCCAGCAGCCAGGACAGAACCAGGCAGCCCCAGCATTTT. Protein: CASSQDRTRQPQHF.

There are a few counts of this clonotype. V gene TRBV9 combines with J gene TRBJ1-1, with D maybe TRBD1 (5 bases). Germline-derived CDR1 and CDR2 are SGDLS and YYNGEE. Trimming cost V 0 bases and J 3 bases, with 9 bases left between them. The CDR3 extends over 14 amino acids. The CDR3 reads CASSVGGWDTEAFF. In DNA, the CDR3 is TGTGCCAGCAGCGTAGGGGGGTGGGACACTGAAGCTTTCTTT.

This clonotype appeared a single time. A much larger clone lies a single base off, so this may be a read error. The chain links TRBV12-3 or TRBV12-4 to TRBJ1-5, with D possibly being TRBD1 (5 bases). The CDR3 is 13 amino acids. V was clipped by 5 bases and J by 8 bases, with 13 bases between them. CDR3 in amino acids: CASSLRTREPQHF. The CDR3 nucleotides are TGTGCCAGCAGTCTCCGGACACGGGAGCCCCAGCATTTT.

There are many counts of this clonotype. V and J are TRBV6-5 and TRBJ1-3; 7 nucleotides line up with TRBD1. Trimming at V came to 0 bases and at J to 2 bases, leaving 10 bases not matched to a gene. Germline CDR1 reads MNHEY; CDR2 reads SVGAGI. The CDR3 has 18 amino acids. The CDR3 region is CASSYSRGPGQTGNTIYF. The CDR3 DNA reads TGTGCCAGCAGTTACTCGAGGGGGCCAGGGCAAACTGGAAACACCATATATTTT.

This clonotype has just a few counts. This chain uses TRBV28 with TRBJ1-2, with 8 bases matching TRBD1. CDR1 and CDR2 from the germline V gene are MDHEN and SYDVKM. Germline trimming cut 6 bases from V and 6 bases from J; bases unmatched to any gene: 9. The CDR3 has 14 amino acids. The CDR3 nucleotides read TGTGCCAGCAGCCGACCAAGGACAGGGAATGGCTACACCTTC. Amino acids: CASSRPRTGNGYTF.

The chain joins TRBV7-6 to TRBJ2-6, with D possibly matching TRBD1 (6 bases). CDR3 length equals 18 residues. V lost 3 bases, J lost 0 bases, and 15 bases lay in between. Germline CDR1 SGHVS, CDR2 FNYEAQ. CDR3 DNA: TGTGCCAGCAGCTTTTGGACAGCGCTCAGCTCTGGGGCCAACGTCCTGACTTTC. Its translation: CASSFWTALSSGANVLTF.

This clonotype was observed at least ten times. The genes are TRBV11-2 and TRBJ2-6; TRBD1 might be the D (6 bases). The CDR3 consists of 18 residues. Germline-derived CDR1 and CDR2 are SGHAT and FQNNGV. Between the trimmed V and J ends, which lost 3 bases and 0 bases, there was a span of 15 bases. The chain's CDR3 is CASSFRGHANSGANVLTF. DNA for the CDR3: TGTGCCAGCAGCTTTAGGGGACATGCGAACTCTGGGGCCAACGTCCTGACTTTC.

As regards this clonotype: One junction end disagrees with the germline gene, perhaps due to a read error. DNA of the CDR3: TGTGCCAGCAGTCTAGGGTTCACCGGGGCGAACGTCCTGACTTTC. Amino acids: CASSLGFTGANVLTF. The rearrangement links TRBV12-3 or TRBV12-4 to TRBJ2-6; D possibly uses TRBD1 or TRBD2 (5 bases each). The CDR3 length is 15 residues.

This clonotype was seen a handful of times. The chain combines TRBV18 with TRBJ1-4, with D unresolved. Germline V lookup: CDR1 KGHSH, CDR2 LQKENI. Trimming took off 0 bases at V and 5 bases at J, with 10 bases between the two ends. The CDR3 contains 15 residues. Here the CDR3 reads CASSPPGVVNEKLFF. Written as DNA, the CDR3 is TGTGCCAGCTCACCACCCGGGGTCGTCAATGAAAAACTGTTTTTT. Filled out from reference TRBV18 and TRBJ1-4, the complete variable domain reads NAGVMQNPRHLVRRRGQEARLRCSPMKGHSHVYWYRQLPEEGLKFMVYLQKENIIDESGMPKERFSAEFPKEGPSILRIQQVVRGDSAAYFCASSPPGVVNEKLFFGSGTQLSVL.

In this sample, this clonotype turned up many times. The CDR3 here is CASSAGYTDTQYF. In DNA, the CDR3 is TGCGCCAGCAGCGCGGGATACACAGATACGCAGTATTTT. This chain connects TRBV5-1 to TRBJ2-3; D may be TRBD2 (6 bases). The CDR3 runs 13 residues. Germline V gene lookup returns CDR1 SGHRS and CDR2 YFSETQ. Trimming left V 4 bases short and J 2 bases short, with 8 bases between.

The CDR3 bases are TGTGCCAGCAGTGAGAGGACAGGGGGCGCCGGTTCACCCCTCCACTTT. This gives the protein CASSERTGGAGSPLHF. This chain joins TRBV2 and TRBJ1-6; 11 bases are shared with TRBD1. With V trimmed by 3 bases and J by 9 bases, 7 bases remained unmatched. The CDR3 extends over 16 amino acids. Per the germline V gene, CDR1 is SNHLY and CDR2 is FYNNEI.

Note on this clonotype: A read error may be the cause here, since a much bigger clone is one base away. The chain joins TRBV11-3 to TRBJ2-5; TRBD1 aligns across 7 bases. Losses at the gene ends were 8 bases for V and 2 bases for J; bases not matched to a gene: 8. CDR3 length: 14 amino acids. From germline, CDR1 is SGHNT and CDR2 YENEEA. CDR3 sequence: CASGPGTAQETQYF. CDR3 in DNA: TGTGCCAGCGGCCCCGGGACAGCTCAAGAGACCCAGTACTTC.

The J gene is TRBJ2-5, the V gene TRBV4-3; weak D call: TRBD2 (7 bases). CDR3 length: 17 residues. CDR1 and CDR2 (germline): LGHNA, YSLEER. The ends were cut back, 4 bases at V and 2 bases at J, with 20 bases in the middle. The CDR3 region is CASSPEGVLGLQETQYF. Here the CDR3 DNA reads TGCGCCAGCAGCCCAGAGGGGGTACTGGGACTACAAGAGACCCAGTACTTC.

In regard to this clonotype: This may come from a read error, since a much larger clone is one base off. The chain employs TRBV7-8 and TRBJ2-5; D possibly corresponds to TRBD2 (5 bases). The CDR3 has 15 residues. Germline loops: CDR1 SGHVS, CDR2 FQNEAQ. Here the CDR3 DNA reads TGTGCCAACAAACCCTTAGAGGGAGCCTCGGAGACCCAGCACTTC. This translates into CANKPLEGASETQHF.

The CDR3 DNA reads as TGCGCCATCGGACTAGCGGGGGCCCCCAATGAGCAGTTCTTC. It specifies CAIGLAGAPNEQFF. The chain uses TRBV4-1 and TRBJ2-1, with 13 bases matching TRBD2. J lost 6 bases, V lost 10 bases, and 6 bases had no gene match. This CDR3 region has 14 residues. Germline CDR1 and CDR2: MGHRA and YSYEKL.

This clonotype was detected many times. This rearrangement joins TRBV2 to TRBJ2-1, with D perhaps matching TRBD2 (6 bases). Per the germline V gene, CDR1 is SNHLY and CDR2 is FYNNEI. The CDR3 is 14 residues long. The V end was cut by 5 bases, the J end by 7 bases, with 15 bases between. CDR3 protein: CASSLLAGRNEQFF. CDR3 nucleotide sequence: TGTGCCAGCAGTCTCCTGGCGGGGCGAAATGAGCAGTTCTTC.

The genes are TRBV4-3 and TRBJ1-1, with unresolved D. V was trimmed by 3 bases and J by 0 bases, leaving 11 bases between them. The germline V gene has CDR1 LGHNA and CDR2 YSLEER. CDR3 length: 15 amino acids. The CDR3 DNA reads TGCGCCAGCAGCCATCAAACAGCTATGAACACTGAAGCTTTCTTT. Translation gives CASSHQTAMNTEAFF.

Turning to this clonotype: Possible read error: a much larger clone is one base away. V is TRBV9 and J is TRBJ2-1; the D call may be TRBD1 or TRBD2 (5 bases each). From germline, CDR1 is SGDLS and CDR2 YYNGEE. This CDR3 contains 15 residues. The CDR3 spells CASSATGTSYNEPFF. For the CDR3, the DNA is TGTGCCAGCAGCGCCACCGGGACCTCCTACAATGAGCCGTTCTTC.

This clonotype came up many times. The CDR3 DNA reads TGTGCCAGCAGCCGGGACAGCCTGGCCTATGGCTACACCTTC. Amino acids: CASSRDSLAYGYTF. The genes are TRBV14 and TRBJ1-2, with TRBD1 matching over 7 bases. The CDR3 totals 14 residues. V shed 4 bases, J shed 4 bases, and the junction held 6 bases outside the gene matches. Per the germline V gene, CDR1 is SGHDN and CDR2 is FVKESK.

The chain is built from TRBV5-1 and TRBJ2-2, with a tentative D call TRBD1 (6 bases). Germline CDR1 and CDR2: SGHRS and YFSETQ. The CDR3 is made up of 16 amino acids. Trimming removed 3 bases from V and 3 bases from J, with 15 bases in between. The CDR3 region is CASSSTPGVDTGELFF. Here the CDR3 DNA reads TGCGCCAGCAGCTCTACCCCAGGGGTAGACACCGGGGAGCTGTTTTTT.

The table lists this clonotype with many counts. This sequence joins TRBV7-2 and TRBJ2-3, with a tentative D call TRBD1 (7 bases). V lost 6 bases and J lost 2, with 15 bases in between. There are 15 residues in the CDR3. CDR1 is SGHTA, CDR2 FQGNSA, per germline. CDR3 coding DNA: TGTGCCAGCAGTCTACAGGGGACTTACACAGATACGCAGTATTTT. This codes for CASSLQGTYTDTQYF.